Presented here are 10 T cell receptor beta chains from one specimen sequenced in a study of cytomegalovirus exposure and HLA in healthy donors. PCR employed 60 Vbeta and 13 Jbeta primers. Libraries were prepared by immunoSEQ multiplex PCR; TCRdb keeps only in-frame clonotypes and omits some of them. Of fewer than 150,000 clones listed, about two thirds are singletons. Source material: PBMCs. The receptors here all came from a woman in her thirties or forties in good health and CMV-seropositive.

CDR3 residues: CASSLAAQGSKAFF. The CDR3 region has the DNA TGTGCCAGCAGCTTAGCGGCCCAGGGGAGCAAAGCTTTCTTT. The V gene is TRBV7-2, the J gene TRBJ1-1, with D possibly TRBD1 on 6 matching bases. The CDR3 runs 14 residues. CDR1 is SGHTA, CDR2 FQGNSA, per germline. With 0 bases removed from V and 9 bases from J, the gap between germline ends came to 14 bases.

The table lists this clone with a count of one. The chain uses TRBV2 and TRBJ2-7; D is possibly TRBD2 (5 bases). With 6 bases removed from V and 0 bases from J, the gap between germline ends came to 12 bases. Germline-derived CDR1 and CDR2 are SNHLY and FYNNEI. This CDR3 region has 14 residues. The CDR3 is CASREEQSSYEQYF. The CDR3 DNA reads TGTGCCAGCAGGGAGGAACAAAGCTCCTACGAGCAGTACTTC.

CDR3 bases: TGTGCCAGCAGCTTCGGGGGATCCTCTGGAAACACCATATATTTT. Protein: CASSFGGSSGNTIYF. V gene TRBV7-9 combines with J gene TRBJ1-3; the D gene is possibly TRBD1 (5 bases). With 3 bases removed from V and 0 bases from J, the gap between germline ends came to 9 bases. Germline CDR1 reads SEHNR; CDR2 reads FQNEAQ (reference sequence). There are 15 residues in the CDR3.

This chain connects TRBV4-3 to TRBJ1-2; D not certain. CDR3 size: 14 residues. Germline V lookup: CDR1 LGHNA, CDR2 YSLEER. V lost 2 bases, J lost 2 bases, and 9 bases lay in between. CDR3 sequence: CASSQQAENYGYTF. In DNA form, the CDR3 reads TGCGCCAGCAGCCAACAGGCAGAGAACTATGGCTACACCTTC.

This clone was counted a single time. The chain combines TRBV7-6 with TRBJ1-1; 7 bases are a match to TRBD1. The CDR3 runs 13 residues. V lost 5 bases and J lost 5; bases outside the gene matches: 5. In germline, CDR1 is SGHVS, CDR2 FNYEAQ. CDR3 sequence: CASSRGLGTEAFF. The CDR3 nucleotides are TGTGCCAGCAGCAGGGGGCTCGGGACTGAAGCTTTCTTT.

This clone was picked up a small number of times. This chain links TRBV11-2 with TRBJ2-3, with D maybe TRBD2 (5 bases). V lost 3 bases and J lost 1, with 14 bases in between. The CDR3 consists of 16 residues. Germline V CDR1 and CDR2: SGHAT, FQNNGV. The CDR3 loop is CASSLAQTIRTDTQYF. In nucleotides, the CDR3 is TGTGCCAGCAGCTTGGCGCAGACTATTCGCACAGATACGCAGTATTTT.

This clone has only a few counts. This sequence joins TRBV12-5 and TRBJ2-7, with a tentative D call TRBD1 (5 bases). The CDR3 totals 17 residues. Trimming shortened V by 4 bases and J by 5 bases, and 24 bases separated the two germline ends. In germline, CDR1 is LGHNT, CDR2 FRNRAP. The CDR3 loop is CASGSPPRRAGIHEQYF. The CDR3 DNA follows: TGTGCTAGTGGTTCTCCTCCTCGTCGGGCAGGGATCCACGAGCAGTACTTC.

The chain joins TRBV5-6 to TRBJ2-4, with D perhaps TRBD1 (6 bases). V was pared by 0 bases and J by 6 bases, with 10 bases between. CDR3 length: 14 residues. The V gene's germline CDR1 is SGHDT and CDR2 YYEEEE. The CDR3 protein is CASSLEGVVNIQYF. The CDR3 region has the DNA TGTGCCAGCAGCTTGGAGGGGGTGGTAAACATTCAGTACTTC.

The chain uses TRBV10-3 and TRBJ1-2; the match to TRBD1 covers 12 bases. Trimming at V came to 8 bases and at J to 8 bases, leaving 9 bases not matched to a gene. The germline V gene encodes CDR1 ENHRY and CDR2 SYGVKD. The length of the CDR3 is 14 residues. The CDR3 DNA reads as TGTGCCATCTTCCGGGACAGGGGGCACTTAGGCTACACCTTC. Its protein product is CAIFRDRGHLGYTF.

The chain couples TRBV7-8 to TRBJ2-5; no clear D gene. Germline CDR1 SGHVS, CDR2 FQNEAQ. The CDR3 has 13 residues. V lost 6 bases, J lost 4 bases, and 12 bases lay in between. CDR3 nucleotides: TGTGCCAGCAGTCCCGGTTTCGGAGAGACCCAGTACTTC. It yields the protein CASSPGFGETQYF.